These 5 T cell receptor beta chains originate from one sample sequenced in a study of identical twins. TCRdb reprocessed the 5' RACE reads with MiXCR, giving one entry per CDR3 protein. The top ten hold 6% to 9% of the sample, which has some 320,000 distinct CDR3 sequences, about 12% seen once. These sequences were also reported in another study, on yellow fever vaccine responses in identical twins.

Input material: CD8+ T cells sorted from blood. Receptors originate from a woman aged 18-29 years in good health.

The chain has TRBV29-1 and TRBJ1-2; D not resolved. Germline CDR1 SQVTM, CDR2 ANQGSEA. The CDR3 covers 13 residues. Trimming removed 5 bases at V and 4 bases at J, with 14 bases between. The CDR3 DNA reads TGCAGCGTTCAGGATCGGCCCATCTATGGCTACACCTTC. This encodes CSVQDRPIYGYTF. Filled out from reference TRBV29-1 and TRBJ1-2, the complete variable domain reads SAVISQKPSRDICQRGTSLTIQCQVDSQVTMMFWYRQQPGQSLTLIATANQGSEATYESGFVIDKFPISRPNLTFSTLTVSNMSPEDSSIYLCSVQDRPIYGYTFGSGTRLTVV.

This clonotype has ten or more counts. The V and J genes are TRBV14 and TRBJ2-1; 9 nucleotides align to TRBD2. The CDR3 is 14 amino acids. V trimming: 4 bases; J trimming: 15 bases; junction bases outside the gene matches: 13. Germline values: CDR1 SGHDN, CDR2 FVKESK. DNA of the CDR3: TGTGCCAGCAGCCCTACCCAGACTAGCGGAGAGGTGTTCTTC. Residues: CASSPTQTSGEVFF.

This rearrangement joins TRBV7-9 to TRBJ1-2; no clear D. This CDR3 has 15 residues. Looked up from germline, CDR1 is SEHNR and CDR2 is FQNEAQ (reference sequence). Trimming pared 0 bases from V and 4 bases from J, leaving 12 bases between. CDR3 region: CASSLAPPRGYGYTF. CDR3 in DNA: TGTGCCAGCAGCTTAGCACCCCCCCGAGGCTATGGCTACACCTTC.

The chain joins TRBV10-2 to TRBJ2-1; 12 bases agree with TRBD2. With 1 base clipped from V and 16 bases from J, the junction kept 11 bases outside the gene matches. CDR3 length: 15 residues. In germline, CDR1 is WSHSY, CDR2 SAAADI. CDR3 residues: CASSELSSGGASFFF. CDR3 DNA: TGCGCCAGCAGTGAGTTATCTAGCGGGGGGGCGTCTTTTTTCTTC.

In its sample, this clonotype was seen a few times. The rearrangement joins TRBV11-2 to TRBJ2-1; TRBD1 matches at 7 bases. The germline CDR1 and CDR2 sequences are SGHAT and FQNNGV. This CDR3 spans 15 amino acids. V was pared by 3 bases and J by 7 bases, with 9 bases of the junction left unmatched. CDR3 nucleotides: TGTGCCAGCAGCTTTAGGGGACAGCGCCGGAATGAGCAGTTCTTC. Protein product: CASSFRGQRRNEQFF.